These 27 T cell receptor beta chains originate from one sample sequenced in a study of shared clonotypes between healthy human individuals. The protocol was immunoSEQ multiplex PCR, while the TCRdb copy is restricted to in-frame clones and leaves out a portion. Seen here are 850,000 to 1,200,000 clones, about 74% observed once, and the top ten hold about 1.5%. The source material was memory CD4+ T cells sorted from blood. Specified subset: CD45RA-negative fraction. All receptors derive from a man aged 18 to 30 in good health.

This clone was counted a few times. This chain joins TRBV2 and TRBJ1-3; 9 bases line up with TRBD1. Germline V gene sequence: CDR1 SNHLY, CDR2 FYNNEI. After removal of 4 bases from V and 4 bases from J, the junction contained 5 bases not matched to a gene. There are 15 residues in the CDR3. The CDR3 DNA is TGTGCCAGCAGTGCACACAGGGGGCCGGGAAACACCATATATTTT. Its translation is CASSAHRGPGNTIYF.

The chain is built from TRBV6-1 and TRBJ2-7; 11 bases map to TRBD2. Losses at the gene ends were 8 bases for V and 7 bases for J; bases not matched to a gene: 10. Germline V CDR1 and CDR2: MNHNS, SASEGT. CDR3 length: 14 residues. CDR3: CASGATSGSREQYF. CDR3 nucleotides: TGTGCCAGCGGTGCAACTAGCGGGAGTAGGGAGCAGTACTTC.

The genes are TRBV27 and TRBJ2-6; D perhaps matches TRBD2 (5 bases). From germline, CDR1 is MNHEY and CDR2 SMNVEV (reference sequence). There are 15 residues in the CDR3. V was trimmed by 4 bases and J by 0 bases, leaving 7 bases between them. The CDR3 DNA is TGTGCCAGCAGTTGGAGGAACTCTGGGGCCAACGTCCTGACTTTC. This codes for CASSWRNSGANVLTF.

In this sample, this clone turned up once. A far larger clone is a single base away, which makes a read error likely. The rearrangement uses TRBV5-4 and TRBJ2-7, with 8 positions matching TRBD2. CDR1 is SGHNT, CDR2 YYREEE, per germline (reference sequence). V trimming: 10 bases; J trimming: 4 bases; junction bases outside the gene matches: 7. There are 12 residues in the CDR3. For the CDR3, the DNA is TGTGCCCCAGCGGGGGAGCTATACGAGCAGTACTTC. Its translation is CAPAGELYEQYF. Filled out from reference TRBV5-4 and TRBJ2-7, the complete variable domain reads ETGVTQSPTHLIKTRGQQVTLRCSSQSGHNTVSWYQQALGQGPQFIFQYYREEENGRGNFPPRFSGLQFPNYSSELNVNALELDDSALYLCAPAGELYEQYFGPGTRLTVT.

The V gene is TRBV19, the J gene TRBJ2-6; no definite D call. V was pared by 10 bases and J by 0 bases, with 19 bases between. CDR3 length: 17 amino acids. CDR1 LNHDA and CDR2 SQIVND come from the germline V gene (reference sequence). The CDR3 here is CATSRAGQLSGANVLTF. The CDR3 nucleotides are TGTGCCACCTCCCGGGCAGGCCAACTCTCTGGGGCCAACGTCCTGACTTTC. The full variable domain, in which reference TRBV19 and TRBJ2-6 provide the parts outside the CDR3, is DGGITQSPKYLFRKEGQNVTLSCEQNLNHDAMYWYRQDPGQGLRLIYYSQIVNDFQKGDIAEGYSVSREKKESFPLTVTSAQKNPTAFYLCATSRAGQLSGANVLTFGAGSRLTVL.

The chain has TRBV5-1 and TRBJ2-1; D gene uncertain. V gave up 0 bases and J gave up 9 bases, with 13 bases separating them. The germline CDR1 and CDR2 sequences are SGHRS and YFSETQ. This CDR3 spans 14 amino acids. The CDR3 coding sequence is TGCGCCAGCAGCTTGGAGGGTAGCCGAGGTGAGCAGTTCTTC. It encodes CASSLEGSRGEQFF.

The rearrangement joins TRBV5-1 to TRBJ1-2; 8 bases align to TRBD1. Germline V CDR1 and CDR2: SGHRS, YFSETQ. The CDR3 runs to 14 residues. V trimming: 3 bases; J trimming: 0 bases; junction bases outside the gene matches: 1. In nucleotides, the CDR3 is TGCGCCAGCAGCTGGGGACAGGCTAACTATGGCTACACCTTC. Protein sequence: CASSWGQANYGYTF.

The chain combines TRBV6-5 with TRBJ2-5; D is unclear. The V end lost 8 bases, the J end lost 0 bases, and 10 bases lay between the germline ends. The CDR3 sequence is 13 residues long. The V gene's germline CDR1 is MNHEY and CDR2 SVGAGI. CDR3: CASSVGYQETQYF. DNA of the CDR3: TGTGCCAGCTCCGTTGGGTACCAAGAGACCCAGTACTTC.

The chain combines TRBV29-1 with TRBJ2-7; 9 bases are shared with TRBD2. Germline V gives CDR1 SQVTM, CDR2 ANQGSEA. After removal of 6 bases from V and 3 bases from J, the junction contained 12 bases not matched to a gene. This CDR3 region has 15 residues. This CDR3 is CSVVFSGRRFYEQYF. The DNA for the CDR3 is TGCAGCGTCGTATTTAGCGGGAGACGATTCTACGAGCAGTACTTC.

The chain employs TRBV10-2 and TRBJ2-3; 11 bases fit TRBD2. This CDR3 has 15 amino acids. J gave up 4 bases and V 4 bases, and 4 bases lay outside the gene matches. Germline V gene sequence: CDR1 WSHSY, CDR2 SAAADI. The CDR3: CASSVTSGSADTQYF. CDR3 DNA sequence: TGCGCCAGCAGTGTCACTAGCGGGAGTGCAGATACGCAGTATTTT.

V usage is TRBV7-2 and J usage is TRBJ2-7; D is ambiguous. V was clipped by 0 bases and J by 1 base, with 4 bases between them. Germline V gives CDR1 SGHTA, CDR2 FQGNSA. The CDR3 has 13 amino acids. This chain's CDR3 is CASSLAWSYEQYF. The DNA of the CDR3 is TGTGCCAGCAGCTTAGCCTGGTCCTACGAGCAGTACTTC. The whole variable domain, remainder taken from reference TRBV7-2 and TRBJ2-7, is GAGVSQSPSNKVTEKGKDVELRCDPISGHTALYWYRQSLGQGLEFLIYFQGNSAPDKSGLPSDRFSAERTGGSVSTLTIQRTQQEDSAVYLCASSLAWSYEQYFGPGTRLTVT.

This clone was observed a single time. This chain connects TRBV4-3 to TRBJ2-1; TRBD2 matches 16 bases. The ends lost 3 bases at V and 7 bases at J; junction bases unmatched: 0. Germline lookup yields CDR1 LGHNA and CDR2 YSLEER. This CDR3 has 15 residues. CDR3 nucleotides: TGCGCCAGCAGCCAGGGACTAGCGGGAGGGAATGAGCAGTTCTTC. Amino acid sequence: CASSQGLAGGNEQFF.

The rearrangement joins TRBV23-1 to TRBJ2-1; tentative D call: TRBD2 (5 bases). TRBV23-1 is placed among ORFs of uncertain function. V was shortened by 6 bases and J by 5 bases, with 26 bases between the two germline ends. This CDR3 spans 18 amino acids. CDR3: CASSGKSRMGRSDNEQFF. The CDR3 DNA reads as TGCGCCAGCAGCGGGAAGTCCAGGATGGGGAGATCGGACAATGAGCAGTTCTTC.

This clone was detected once. The rearrangement joins TRBV10-3 to TRBJ2-2; 9 bases fit TRBD2. This CDR3 is 14 amino acids long. CDR1 and CDR2 from the germline V gene are ENHRY and SYGVKD. V lost 8 bases and J lost 1; bases outside the gene matches: 2. The chain's CDR3 is CAIGSGGNTGELFF. The CDR3 coding sequence is TGTGCCATCGGTAGCGGGGGGAACACCGGGGAGCTGTTTTTT.

J is TRBJ1-4 and V is TRBV6-5, with TRBD1 identical over 8 bases. V trimming: 6 bases; J trimming: 6 bases; junction bases outside the gene matches: 9. The germline gives CDR1 MNHEY, CDR2 SVGAGI. The CDR3 has 15 residues. CDR3 coding DNA: TGTGCCAGCAGCCGCTCCGGACAGGGTGATGAAAAACTGTTTTTT. Its translation is CASSRSGQGDEKLFF.

The chain couples TRBV6-5 to TRBJ1-2; D may be TRBD1 (5 bases). Trimming removed 2 bases from V and 3 bases from J, with 10 bases in between. The CDR3 loop spans 14 amino acids. Germline loops: CDR1 MNHEY, CDR2 SVGAGI. The CDR3 nucleotides are TGTGCCAGCAGTTACCGGGGGGAGGACTATGGCTACACCTTC. This encodes CASSYRGEDYGYTF.

The genes are TRBV11-2 and TRBJ2-7; 10 nucleotides agree with TRBD2. The J segment lost 5 bases and the V segment lost 2 bases, leaving 3 bases of the junction unmatched. In germline, CDR1 is SGHAT, CDR2 FQNNGV. This CDR3 is built from 14 residues. The CDR3 DNA reads as TGTGCCAGCAGCTTAAGCGGGGGGGCCCACGAGCAGTACTTC. It specifies CASSLSGGAHEQYF.

The V call is TRBV7-9, the J call TRBJ2-3; the D gene is possibly TRBD1 (5 bases). The V end lost 7 bases, the J end lost 6 bases, and 14 bases lay between the germline ends. The CDR3 totals 13 residues. Germline values: CDR1 SEHNR, CDR2 FQNEAQ (reference sequence). The CDR3 is CASKSGLVDTQYF. CDR3 DNA sequence: TGTGCCAGCAAGTCAGGGTTAGTGGATACGCAGTATTTT.

This clone has only a few counts. The chain recombines TRBV7-8 with TRBJ2-7; D might be TRBD2 (6 bases). The CDR3 contains 18 residues. Germline V gene sequence: CDR1 SGHVS, CDR2 FQNEAQ. V was shortened by 5 bases and J by 0 bases, with 23 bases between the two germline ends. In nucleotides, the CDR3 is TGTGCCAGCAGCCCCCTTCCAGCGACTGGGGGGAGCTCCTACGAGCAGTACTTC. Amino acid sequence: CASSPLPATGGSSYEQYF.

The chain employs TRBV9 and TRBJ1-2, with TRBD1 matching over 7 bases. V was clipped by 2 bases and J by 2 bases; unmatched bases: 6. The CDR3 contains 15 residues. From germline, CDR1 is SGDLS and CDR2 YYNGEE. CDR3 loop: CASSVQGTANYGYTF. As DNA, the CDR3 is TGTGCCAGCAGCGTGCAAGGGACAGCAAACTATGGCTACACCTTC. Looking up the rest from reference TRBV9 and TRBJ1-2 gives the full variable domain: DSGVTQTPKHLITATGQRVTLRCSPRSGDLSVYWYQQSLDQGLQFLIQYYNGEERAKGNILERFSAQQFPDLHSELNLSSLELGDSALYFCASSVQGTANYGYTFGSGTRLTVV.

The chain joins TRBV28 to TRBJ1-5, with D maybe TRBD1 (5 bases). Looked up from germline, CDR1 is MDHEN and CDR2 is SYDVKM. V lost 7 bases and J lost 4, with 11 bases in between. The CDR3 is made up of 13 amino acids. The chain's CDR3 is CASTVKGNQPQHF. The CDR3 DNA reads TGTGCCAGCACCGTGAAGGGGAATCAGCCCCAGCATTTT.

The rearrangement joins TRBV11-3 to TRBJ2-2; D remains unclear. V was shortened by 3 bases and J by 7 bases, with 9 bases between the two germline ends. In germline, CDR1 is SGHNT, CDR2 YENEEA. This CDR3 has 13 residues. The CDR3 protein is CASSLQSGGELFF. Here the CDR3 DNA reads TGTGCCAGCAGCTTGCAGTCTGGCGGGGAGCTGTTTTTT. Full variable domain (outside the CDR3, taken from reference TRBV11-3 and TRBJ2-2): EAGVVQSPRYKIIEKKQPVAFWCNPISGHNTLYWYLQNLGQGPELLIRYENEEAVDDSQLPKDRFSAERLKGVDSTLKIQPAELGDSAVYLCASSLQSGGELFFGEGSRLTVL.

The V and J genes are TRBV7-9 and TRBJ1-5; D is ambiguous. CDR1 and CDR2 (germline): SEHNR, FQNEAQ (reference sequence). This CDR3 is built from 19 residues. V was trimmed by 3 bases and J by 1 base, leaving 22 bases between them. The DNA for the CDR3 is TGTGCCAGCAGCTTGGGGATGTGGTCGGGCTATATAAGCAATCAGCCCCAGCATTTT. Protein product: CASSLGMWSGYISNQPQHF.

V usage is TRBV30 and J usage is TRBJ1-2, with 7 bases lining up with TRBD1. Germline lookup yields CDR1 GTSNPN and CDR2 SVGIG (reference sequence). This CDR3 has 15 residues. J lost 0 bases, V lost 8 bases, and 12 bases had no gene match. In DNA, the CDR3 is TGTGCCCGGGCTCCATGGGACAGCGCTAACTATGGCTACACCTTC. Residues: CARAPWDSANYGYTF.

The rearrangement joins TRBV25-1 to TRBJ1-2; D not resolved. V was cut by 1 base and J by 3 bases, with 12 bases left in between. Germline values: CDR1 MGHDK, CDR2 SYGVNS. This CDR3 comprises 15 residues. Here the CDR3 reads CASSEWSGPDYGYTF. CDR3 coding DNA: TGTGCCAGCAGTGAATGGTCGGGTCCGGACTATGGCTACACCTTC.

This chain uses TRBV6-1 with TRBJ2-3, with 7 bases aligning to TRBD1. This CDR3 has 15 residues. J gave up 4 bases and V 4 bases, and 8 bases lay outside the gene matches. Germline lookup yields CDR1 MNHNS and CDR2 SASEGT. The CDR3 sequence: CASSGQGNTADTQYF. CDR3 in DNA: TGTGCCAGCAGTGGACAGGGTAATACCGCAGATACGCAGTATTTT.

The V gene is TRBV30, the J gene TRBJ2-2, with D possibly TRBD1 on 6 matching bases. The CDR3 loop spans 14 amino acids. Between the trimmed V and J ends, which lost 3 bases and 2 bases, there was a span of 10 bases. CDR1 is GTSNPN, CDR2 SVGIG, per germline (reference sequence). The CDR3 DNA reads as TGTGCCTGGAGGACACAGGGAAACACCGGGGAGCTGTTTTTT. Translated, it gives CAWRTQGNTGELFF.